This T cell receptor (beta chain) was sequenced during a study of blood T cell repertoires in COVID-19. On the study more broadly: From T cells, B-cell-depleted T cells, or PBMCs came the material, which was cDNA or gDNA.

V lost 8 bases and J 0 bases, leaving 8 bases between the germline ends. Per the germline V gene, CDR1 is MRHNA and CDR2 is SNTAGT. This CDR3 has 13 amino acids. Original processing notes: The authors estimated nucleated cell counts from reference gene primer amplification. TCRdb's copy holds only in-frame clones and misses some; the assay was immunoSEQ multiplex PCR. The DNA was the basis for D and trimming; V, J and clone size are from that table. Of around 300,000 clones detected, around nine tenths appear once; the ten largest clones hold 2% to 2.5%. J is TRBJ2-4 and V is TRBV6-4, with D unresolved. The sample taken for sequencing was peripheral blood. The clonotype comes from a middle-aged man with acute or convalescent COVID-19. The CDR3 reads CASFTVAKNIQYF. CDR3 DNA sequence: TGTGCCAGCTTTACAGTAGCCAAAAACATTCAGTACTTC.